Listed below are T cell receptor beta chains from one sample, sequenced in a study of Graves' ophthalmopathy and Graves' hyperthyroidism. TCRdb re-called the multiplex PCR reads with MiXCR, one entry per CDR3 protein. In the table there are about 740,000 distinct CDR3 sequences, around 40% of which are singletons. The sequenced sample consisted of peripheral blood. The receptors derive from an adult man with Graves' ophthalmopathy. Both conserved end residues are part of each CDR3.

v_call cdr3_aa
TRBV12-3/TRBV12-4 CASASSDRALKLFF
TRBV7-9 CASSTTGFGQPQHF
TRBV10-3 CAISARPGAYGYTF
TRBV2 CARTSGNSYEQYF
TRBV10-3 CASSEVIKETQYF
TRBV11-2 CASSLQYSGLYEQYF
TRBV29-1 CASSQLGLGEKLFF
TRBV7-9 CASSLTTHSAGGNSPLHF
TRBV4-1 CASSLTSGLTYEQYF
TRBV9 CASSVATGVGNTIYF
TRBV19 CASSIGRGTEAFF
TRBV4-3 CASRQIQGSSNEKLFF
TRBV19 CASSTGQAYGYTF
TRBV12-3/TRBV12-4 CASSLRGAAFF
TRBV7-2 CASSHSTGAPNYGYTF
TRBV6-2/TRBV6-3 CASRTLITMWGAQSPLHF
TRBV25-1 CASSGTGPEAFF
TRBV7-9 CASSLRGGTNTEAFF
TRBV24-1 CATSDPGTRYQPQHF
TRBV11-2 CASSLDRVEGGTQYF
TRBV19 CASSRTAAVSPLHF
TRBV20-1 CSAPLAGHSRNGYTF
TRBV2 CASSSRRGNQPQHF
TRBV25-1 CASSESPPGPRNEQFF
TRBV5-8 CASSPSLGRDTEALF
TRBV20-1 CSVRTGTGPHEQYF
TRBV7-4 CASSFWSDGQAF
TRBV2 CASSEGVSGQPQQF
TRBV7-9 CASSFLDEYEQYF
TRBV25-1 CASSYLRGEVTGELFF
TRBV7-9 CASSCERQTGELFF
TRBV7-9 CASSSEGWRGLNEQFF
TRBV11-2 CASSQTSFEKLFF
TRBV19 CASMLGETGNTIYF
TRBV19 CASSIDLRVWENTEAFF
TRBV9 CASSVQDVPYEQYF
TRBV20-1 CSATAGGLTGANVLTF
TRBV2 CASKTEQGGEAFF
TRBV19 CASRPGFGNMNTEAFF
TRBV7-9 CASSFNEVTGNTEAFF
TRBV7-2 CASSQEAGVINYGYTF